This T cell receptor (beta chain) comes out of a study of T cells in Graves' hyperthyroidism and ophthalmopathy. RNA transcripts were the template for amplifying TCR beta CDR3 regions. The study used the HTBI primer set for a first-round RT-PCR of the TCR CDR3. TCRdb re-derived calls from the multiplex PCR reads in MiXCR, one entry per CDR3 protein. The table includes over 350,000 distinct CDR3 sequences, about 15% detected once. This clonotype has just a few counts. This sequence originates from a young man with Graves' ophthalmopathy. The sequenced sample was blood.

The CDR3 is CASSWGTVTYEQYF. The CDR3 DNA sequence: TGTGCCAGCAGCTGGGGGACAGTTACCTACGAGCAGTACTTC. The V call is TRBV5-6, the J call TRBJ2-7; 7 nucleotides line up with TRBD1. The trim removed 3 bases at V and 2 bases at J, leaving 5 bases unmatched. This CDR3 region has 14 residues. CDR1 SGHDT and CDR2 YYEEEE come from the germline V gene. The entire variable domain, with the rest obtained from reference TRBV5-6 and TRBJ2-7, is as follows: DAGVTQSPTHLIKTRGQQVTLRCSPKSGHDTVSWYQQALGQGPQFIFQYYEEEERQRGNFPDRFSGHQFPNYSSELNVNALLLGDSALYLCASSWGTVTYEQYFGPGTRLTVT.